These 7 T cell receptor beta chains share one sample of origin, sequenced in a study of CD8 T cells in Susac syndrome (dated by TCRdb to the late 2010s). Preparation of the library involved the immunoSEQ multiplex PCR assay. RNA was extracted with the RNeasy kit and about 0.5 to 1 ug was reverse transcribed using random hexamers. The raw public reads went through TCRdb reprocessing: fastp at Q25, MiXCR clone calling, in-frame beta chains kept. Rows are unified per CDR3 protein, each entry keeping the most common DNA and genes. The sample table contains approximately 210,000 distinct CDR3 sequences; only one count was recorded for around 96% of them. Clones ranked in the top ten supply around 0.099% of the sample. The sequenced material came from CD4+ T cells from PBMCs. These receptors originate from a human donor with multiple sclerosis.

The V gene is TRBV25-1, the J gene TRBJ2-2; TRBD1 matches 7 bases. The ends lost 3 bases at V and 5 bases at J; junction bases unmatched: 9. The V gene's germline CDR1 is MGHDK and CDR2 SYGVNS. The CDR3 is made up of 16 amino acids. In nucleotides, the CDR3 is TGTGCCAGCAGTGAGATAAGGGGGCCGGGAACCGGGGAGCTGTTTTTT. Translation: CASSEIRGPGTGELFF.

This sequence joins TRBV20-1 and TRBJ1-2; D is unresolved. Germline-derived CDR1 and CDR2 are DFQATT and SNEGSKA (reference sequence). CDR3 length: 13 amino acids. V was trimmed by 6 bases and J by 3 bases, leaving 14 bases between them. CDR3 sequence: CSAMTPLDYGYTF. In nucleotides, the CDR3 is TGCAGTGCAATGACACCCCTGGACTATGGCTACACCTTC.

The V gene is TRBV6-5, the J gene TRBJ2-7; TRBD1 might be the D (6 bases). Trimming took off 0 bases at V and 1 base at J, with 13 bases between the two ends. The CDR3 runs to 16 residues. Germline CDR1 is MNHEY and CDR2 is SVGAGI. CDR3 amino acids: CASSYSRDRHSYEQYF. CDR3 DNA sequence: TGTGCCAGCAGTTACTCGAGAGACAGGCATTCCTACGAGCAGTACTTC.

The chain uses TRBV29-1 and TRBJ1-2, with D possibly TRBD1 on 6 matching bases. Germline CDR1 SQVTM, CDR2 ANQGSEA. This CDR3 has 15 amino acids. Trimming left V 6 bases short and J 0 bases short, with 17 bases between. The CDR3 bases are TGCAGCGTATTAGGGGGTAGGGGCACTAACTATGGCTACACCTTC. It yields the protein CSVLGGRGTNYGYTF.

This chain uses TRBV12-3 or TRBV12-4 with TRBJ2-1, with 11 bases identical to TRBD2. This CDR3 region has 18 residues. J gave up 0 bases and V 1 base, and 5 bases lay outside the gene matches. CDR3 in amino acids: CASSLGRLAGPSYNEQFF. The CDR3, as DNA: TGTGCCAGCAGTTTAGGGCGACTAGCGGGGCCCTCCTACAATGAGCAGTTCTTC.

The rearrangement links TRBV18 to TRBJ2-6; D not resolved. The CDR3 extends over 15 amino acids. CDR1 and CDR2 from the germline V gene are KGHSH and LQKENI. Trimming shortened V by 3 bases and J by 4 bases, and 10 bases separated the two germline ends. The CDR3 protein is CASSPLGTGANVLTF. As DNA, the CDR3 is TGTGCCAGCTCACCCCTAGGCACGGGGGCCAACGTCCTGACTTTC.

The rearrangement uses TRBV15 and TRBJ2-5; a weak D match, TRBD2 (5 bases). Germline V gene data show CDR1 as LNHNV and CDR2 as YYDKDF (reference sequence). CDR3 length equals 15 residues. V was trimmed by 7 bases and J by 5 bases, leaving 20 bases between them. The CDR3 loop is CATTVLSSSLETQYF. Written as DNA, the CDR3 is TGTGCCACCACGGTCCTTTCTAGCTCGTTGGAGACCCAGTACTTC.